This TCR beta chain was obtained from a study of T cell responses to AZD1222 COVID-19 vaccine. Here immunoSEQ multiplex PCR was the method, and the copy in TCRdb shows in-frame clones only, minus some. The sample comprises 80,000 or so clones, 70% to 90% of which are singletons, and around 5.8% rests with the top ten. The clonotype originates from an adult in good health. This specimen consisted of peripheral blood, obtained on day 0 of AZD1222 vaccination.

The CDR3 is CASSLQGEGYGYTF. CDR3 in DNA: TGTGCCAGCAGCCTACAGGGAGAGGGCTATGGCTACACCTTC. V is TRBV2 and J is TRBJ1-2, with a tentative D call TRBD1 (6 bases). The CDR3 is 14 amino acids. Between the trimmed V and J ends, which lost 6 bases and 4 bases, there was a span of 15 bases. Germline V lookup: CDR1 SNHLY, CDR2 FYNNEI.